The table lists the clone carrying this T cell receptor (beta chain) with many counts. These data belong to a study of T-cell reconstitution after alpha-beta-depleted transplantation in children. Library preparation (for TCRbeta) was performed with unique molecular identifiers. In TCRdb, the PCR reads were re-called with MiXCR into one record per CDR3 protein. The table includes about 610,000 distinct CDR3 sequences, roughly a tenth detected once. CDR1 and CDR2 (germline): GTSNPN, SVGIG (reference sequence). With 2 bases clipped from V and 8 bases from J, the junction kept 3 bases outside the gene matches. This CDR3 region has 14 residues.

The sequence came from a human donor who donated a stem cell graft to a child with acute myeloid leukemia. This specimen was PBMCs from the stem cell graft donor, taken from the stem cell graft. The chain carries TRBV30 and TRBJ1-6, with 10 bases that match TRBD1. CDR3 in DNA: TGTGCCTGGAGTACCGGGACAGGGGATTCACCCCTCCACTTT. This gives the protein CAWSTGTGDSPLHF.